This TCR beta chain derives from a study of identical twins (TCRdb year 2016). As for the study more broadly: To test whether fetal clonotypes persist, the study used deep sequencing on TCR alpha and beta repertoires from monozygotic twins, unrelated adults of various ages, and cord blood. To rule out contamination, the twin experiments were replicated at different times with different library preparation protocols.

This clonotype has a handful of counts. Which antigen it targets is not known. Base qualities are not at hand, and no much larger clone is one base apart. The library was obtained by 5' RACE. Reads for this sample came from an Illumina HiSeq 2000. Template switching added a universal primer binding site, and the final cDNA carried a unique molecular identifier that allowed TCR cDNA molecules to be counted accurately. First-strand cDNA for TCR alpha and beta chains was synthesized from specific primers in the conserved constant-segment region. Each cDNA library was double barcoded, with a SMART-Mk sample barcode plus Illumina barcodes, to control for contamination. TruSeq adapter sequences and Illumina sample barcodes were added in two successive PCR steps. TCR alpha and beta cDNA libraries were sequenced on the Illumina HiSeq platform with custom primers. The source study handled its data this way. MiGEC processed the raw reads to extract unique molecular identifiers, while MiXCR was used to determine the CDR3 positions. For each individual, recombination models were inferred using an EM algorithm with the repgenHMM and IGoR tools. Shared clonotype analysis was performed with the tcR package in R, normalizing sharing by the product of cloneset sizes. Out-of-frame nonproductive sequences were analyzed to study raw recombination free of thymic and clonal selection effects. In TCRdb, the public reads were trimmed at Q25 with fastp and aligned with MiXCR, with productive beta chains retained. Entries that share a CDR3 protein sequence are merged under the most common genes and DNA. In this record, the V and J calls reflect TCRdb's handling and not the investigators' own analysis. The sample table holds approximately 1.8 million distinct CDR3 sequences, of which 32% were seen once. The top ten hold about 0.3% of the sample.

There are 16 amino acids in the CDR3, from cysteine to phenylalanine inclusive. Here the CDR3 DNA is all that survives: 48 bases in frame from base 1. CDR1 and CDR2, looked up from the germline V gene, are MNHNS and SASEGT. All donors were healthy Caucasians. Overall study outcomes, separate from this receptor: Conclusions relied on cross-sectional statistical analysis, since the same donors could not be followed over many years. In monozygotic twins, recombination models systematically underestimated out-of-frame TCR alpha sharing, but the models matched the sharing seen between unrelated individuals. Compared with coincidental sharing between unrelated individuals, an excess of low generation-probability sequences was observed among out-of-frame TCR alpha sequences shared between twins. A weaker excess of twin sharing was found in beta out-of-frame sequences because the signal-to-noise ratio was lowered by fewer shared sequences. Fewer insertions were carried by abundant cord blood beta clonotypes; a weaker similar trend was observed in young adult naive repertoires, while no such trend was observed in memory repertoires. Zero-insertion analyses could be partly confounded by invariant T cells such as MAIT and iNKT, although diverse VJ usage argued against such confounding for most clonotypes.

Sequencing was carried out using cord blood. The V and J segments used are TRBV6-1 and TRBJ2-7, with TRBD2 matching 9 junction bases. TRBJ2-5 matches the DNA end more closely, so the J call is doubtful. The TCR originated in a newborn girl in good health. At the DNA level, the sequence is TGTGCCAGCAGTGAGGGTACTAGCGGGCCCTCTCAGACCCAGTACTTC. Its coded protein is CASSEGTSGPSQTQYF.